This record concerns one TCR beta chain sequence. The protocol was immunoSEQ multiplex PCR, while the TCRdb copy is restricted to in-frame clones and leaves out a portion. The sample lists about 64,000 clones, 95% seen once, with approximately 5% in the top ten. This sample stems from a study of cytomegalovirus exposure and HLA in healthy donors. The CDR3 consists of 16 residues. V lost 0 bases to trimming and J lost 4 bases, with 15 bases between them. The germline V gene encodes CDR1 LGHNA and CDR2 YSLEER. This TCR was recovered from a woman younger than 35 in good health and CMV-seropositive. The sample comprised PBMCs. V and J are TRBV4-3 and TRBJ1-1; D is possibly TRBD1 (5 bases). Here the CDR3 reads CASSQEGQGEVTEAFF. DNA of the CDR3: TGCGCCAGCAGCCAAGAAGGCCAGGGCGAGGTCACTGAAGCTTTCTTT.